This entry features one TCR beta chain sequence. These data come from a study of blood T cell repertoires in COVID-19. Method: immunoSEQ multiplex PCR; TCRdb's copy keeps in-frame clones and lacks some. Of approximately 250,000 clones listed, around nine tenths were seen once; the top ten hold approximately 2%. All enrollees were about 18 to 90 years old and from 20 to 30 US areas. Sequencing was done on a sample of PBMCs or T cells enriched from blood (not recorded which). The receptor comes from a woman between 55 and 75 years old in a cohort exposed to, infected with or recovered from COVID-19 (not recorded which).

CDR3: CASSLSYLETQYF. CDR3 DNA sequence: TGTGCCAGCAGTCTTAGTTATTTGGAGACCCAGTACTTC. The genes are TRBV27 and TRBJ2-5; unclear D gene. Trimming cost V 5 bases and J 5 bases, with 12 bases left between them. This CDR3 comprises 13 residues. Germline assignment: CDR1 MNHEY and CDR2 SMNVEV (reference sequence).